One and the same sample provided the 29 T cell receptor beta chains below, sequenced in a study of blood T cell repertoires in COVID-19. Sequencing used immunoSEQ multiplex PCR; TCRdb keeps in-frame clones, though not all of them. The sample holds some 150,000 clones, approximately 86% seen once. Sequenced sample: peripheral blood. These receptors were obtained from a woman in her 70s with acute or convalescent COVID-19.

The chain carries TRBV5-1 and TRBJ2-5; D call uncertain. Trimming cost V 2 bases and J 3 bases, with 5 bases left between them. CDR1 and CDR2 from the germline V gene are SGHRS and YFSETQ. The CDR3 has 12 amino acids. The CDR3 reads CASSFFEETQYF. The CDR3 DNA reads as TGCGCCAGCAGCTTTTTCGAAGAGACCCAGTACTTC. Based on the CDR3 plus reference TRBV5-1 and TRBJ2-5, the full variable domain is KAGVTQTPRYLIKTRGQQVTLSCSPISGHRSVSWYQQTPGQGLQFLFEYFSETQRNKGNFPGRFSGRQFSNSRSEMNVSTLELGDSALYLCASSFFEETQYFGPGTRLLVL.

The rearrangement joins TRBV11-2 to TRBJ2-2; TRBD2 is a possible D gene (5 bases). V was pared by 1 base and J by 1 base, with 7 bases between. Looked up from germline, CDR1 is SGHAT and CDR2 is FQNNGV. This CDR3 is built from 15 residues. The chain's CDR3 is CASSLGLQNTGELFF. CDR3 nucleotide sequence: TGTGCCAGCAGCTTAGGACTACAGAACACCGGGGAGCTGTTTTTT.

V gene TRBV6-2 or TRBV6-3 combines with J gene TRBJ2-7, with D possibly matching TRBD1 (6 bases). The CDR3 is made up of 14 amino acids. Germline CDR1 reads MNHEY; CDR2 reads SVGEGT. Between the trimmed V and J ends, which lost 2 bases and 6 bases, there was a span of 14 bases. The CDR3 coding sequence is TGTGCCAGCAGTTACAATACAGGGCCTTCCGAGCAGTACGTC. Amino acids: CASSYNTGPSEQYV.

This chain connects TRBV24-1 to TRBJ1-2; 9 bases are shared with TRBD1. CDR1 is KGHDR, CDR2 SFDVKD, per germline. CDR3 length: 17 amino acids. The junction had 16 bases not matched to a gene; V was cut back by 4 bases and J by 8 bases. For the CDR3, the DNA is TGTGCCACCAGTGACGATCAAACAGGGGGCGCGTTTCTCGGCTACACCTTC. Encoded protein: CATSDDQTGGAFLGYTF.

This chain uses TRBV5-1 with TRBJ1-3; D may be TRBD1 (6 bases). Trimming took 3 bases from V and 7 from J, leaving 23 bases between them. Germline assignment: CDR1 SGHRS and CDR2 YFSETQ. The CDR3 is 17 residues long. The CDR3: CASSSTTGSHYGNTIYF. The CDR3 DNA reads as TGCGCCAGCAGCTCAACAACAGGGTCCCACTACGGGAACACCATATATTTT.

The V and J genes are TRBV19 and TRBJ1-5; 9 nucleotides align to TRBD1. The J segment lost 3 bases and the V segment lost 7 bases, leaving 10 bases of the junction unmatched. Germline CDR1 reads LNHDA; CDR2 reads SQIVND (reference sequence). The CDR3 covers 16 residues. The CDR3 protein is CASTADRGTINQPQHF. In DNA, the CDR3 is TGTGCCAGTACCGCTGACAGGGGGACCATCAATCAGCCCCAGCATTTT.

The chain joins TRBV18 to TRBJ1-2; unclear D gene. Looked up from germline, CDR1 is KGHSH and CDR2 is LQKENI. V was cut by 3 bases and J by 0 bases, with 14 bases left in between. The CDR3 contains 16 residues. CDR3 nucleotides: TGTGCCAGCTCACCCCTACCGTGGGGAGCTAACTATGGCTACACCTTC. Its translation is CASSPLPWGANYGYTF.

The chain carries TRBV21-1 and TRBJ1-5. TRBV21-1 is recorded as a pseudogene. The CDR3 extends over 15 amino acids. The CDR3 is CASSKDGISNQPQHF. CDR3 bases: TGTGCCAGCAGCAAAGACGGTATTAGCAATCAGCCCCAGCATTTT.

V is TRBV24-1 and J is TRBJ2-5, with 7 bases identical to TRBD2. V lost 12 bases to trimming and J lost 1 base; unmatched junction nucleotides: 7. The CDR3 totals 13 residues. The germline gives CDR1 KGHDR, CDR2 SFDVKD. The CDR3 DNA follows: TGTGCCCCCGACTGCGGGGGCCAAGAGACCCAGTACTTC. Amino acids: CAPDCGGQETQYF.

The CDR3 nucleotides are TGTGCCAGCTCGCACCAGGGACTAGCGGGAAATTACAATGAGCAGTTCTTC. Its translation is CASSHQGLAGNYNEQFF. The chain uses TRBV18 and TRBJ2-1; 13 nucleotides align to TRBD2. V shed 6 bases, J shed 4 bases, and the junction held 9 bases outside the gene matches. This CDR3 spans 17 amino acids. Germline assignment: CDR1 KGHSH and CDR2 LQKENI.

The chain combines TRBV19 with TRBJ1-2; weak D call: TRBD1 (6 bases). The germline CDR1 and CDR2 sequences are LNHDA and SQIVND (reference sequence). This CDR3 has 15 residues. V was trimmed by 5 bases and J by 2 bases, leaving 15 bases between them. CDR3 in amino acids: CASSPSLGQNYGYTF. The CDR3 DNA is TGTGCCAGTAGTCCCTCCCTTGGACAGAACTATGGCTACACCTTC.

This clone has only one observation. V usage is TRBV6-1 and J usage is TRBJ2-1, with D uncertain. In germline, CDR1 is MNHNS, CDR2 SASEGT. This CDR3 region has 14 residues. Trimming shortened V by 1 base and J by 2 bases, and 6 bases separated the two germline ends. CDR3 coding DNA: TGTGCCAGCAGTGAAGTCGGTCCCTACAATGAGCAGTTCTTC. Residues: CASSEVGPYNEQFF.

This chain joins TRBV19 and TRBJ2-2; 7 bases line up with TRBD2. V gave up 2 bases and J gave up 1 base; unmatched junction bases: 4. The CDR3 runs 16 residues. In germline, CDR1 is LNHDA, CDR2 SQIVND (reference sequence). In DNA form, the CDR3 reads TGTGCCAGTAGTATATCACGGGGGGTGAACACCGGGGAGCTGTTTTTT. Its translation is CASSISRGVNTGELFF.

Points on this clone: Other DNA sequences from this sample encode an identical CDR3 as well. The chain uses TRBV28 and TRBJ2-7, with TRBD2 identical over 7 bases. CDR1 is MDHEN, CDR2 SYDVKM, per germline. Germline trimming cut 6 bases from V and 4 bases from J; bases unmatched to any gene: 6. The CDR3 covers 13 residues. CDR3 coding DNA: TGTGCCAGCAGCCCGGCGGGGGATTACGAGCAGTACGTC. It yields the protein CASSPAGDYEQYV.

CDR3 sequence (DNA): TGTGCCAGCAGTTATACGGCCCGTGGGCCCTACGAGCAGTACTTC. Amino acid sequence: CASSYTARGPYEQYF. The chain combines TRBV6-2 or TRBV6-3 with TRBJ2-7; D is ambiguous. The CDR3 is 15 amino acids. Germline V gives CDR1 MNHEY, CDR2 SVGEGT. The V and J ends lost 3 bases and 2 bases respectively, with 14 bases between them.

This chain joins TRBV5-1 and TRBJ1-1; D perhaps matches TRBD1 (5 bases). The V gene lost 4 bases and the J gene lost 5 bases, with 21 bases spanning the gap. The CDR3 sequence is 16 residues long. In germline, CDR1 is SGHRS, CDR2 YFSETQ. The DNA for the CDR3 is TGCGCCAGCAGCCCGGACATAGGAAACCCCCAAACTGAAGCTTTCTTT. Its translation is CASSPDIGNPQTEAFF.

The chain carries TRBV27 and TRBJ1-6, with D hard to call. The CDR3 has 13 residues. V lost 0 bases to trimming and J lost 8 bases, with 5 bases between them. Germline CDR1 reads MNHEY; CDR2 reads SMNVEV (reference sequence). In DNA, the CDR3 is TGTGCCAGCAGTTTATCCCCCGATTCACCCCTCCACTTT. Translation: CASSLSPDSPLHF.

This clone was counted once. The V and J genes are TRBV7-2 and TRBJ2-3; D gene unclear. Germline CDR1 reads SGHTA; CDR2 reads FQGNSA. The CDR3 spans 14 residues. Deletions cut 1 base from V and 4 bases from J, with 9 bases between. This CDR3 reads CASSLVRRADTQYF. CDR3 coding DNA: TGTGCCAGCAGCTTAGTTAGGAGAGCAGATACGCAGTATTTT.

The CDR3 is CASSQDTGRVISPLHF. The CDR3 coding sequence is TGTGCCAGCAGCCAAGATACCGGCAGGGTCATCTCACCCCTCCACTTT. This chain joins TRBV3-1 (or the pseudogene TRBV3-2) and TRBJ1-6; possible D gene TRBD1, 5 bases. There are 16 residues in the CDR3. V was shortened by 0 bases and J by 10 bases, with 16 bases between the two germline ends. CDR1 and CDR2 (germline): LGHDT, YNNKEL (reference sequence).

V gene TRBV4-3 combines with J gene TRBJ1-6, with 7 bases lining up with TRBD1. CDR1 LGHNA and CDR2 YSLEER come from the germline V gene. The CDR3 runs 14 residues. V lost 5 bases, J lost 6 bases, and 4 bases stayed unmatched. The CDR3 is CASSFRDSNSPLHF. CDR3 coding DNA: TGCGCCAGCAGCTTCCGGGACAGTAATTCACCCCTCCACTTT.

The chain is built from TRBV5-1 and TRBJ2-2; unclear D gene. From germline, CDR1 is SGHRS and CDR2 YFSETQ. The CDR3 runs 12 residues. Trimming took off 1 base at V and 7 bases at J, with 5 bases between the two ends. CDR3 residues: CASSLTDGELFF. The CDR3 nucleotides read TGCGCCAGCAGCTTGACAGACGGGGAGCTGTTTTTT.

The J gene is TRBJ2-7, the V gene TRBV5-1; TRBD2 is a possible D gene (5 bases). Trimming pared 5 bases from V and 2 bases from J, leaving 20 bases between. The V gene's germline CDR1 is SGHRS and CDR2 YFSETQ. The CDR3 has 16 residues. The CDR3 reads CASSLGHIGGPYEQYF. For the CDR3, the DNA is TGCGCCAGCAGTCTTGGTCACATCGGAGGACCCTACGAGCAGTACTTC.

This clone was picked up one time. The CDR3 here is CAWSTGHSYNSPLHF. As DNA, the CDR3 is TGTGCCTGGAGTACAGGGCATTCCTATAATTCACCCCTCCACTTT. This chain links TRBV30 with TRBJ1-6; D is possibly TRBD1 (6 bases). Between the trimmed V and J ends, which lost 2 bases and 1 base, there was a span of 9 bases. CDR3 length: 15 amino acids. The V gene's germline CDR1 is GTSNPN and CDR2 SVGIG (reference sequence).

The V gene is TRBV30, the J gene TRBJ2-5; TRBD2 matches 7 bases. From germline, CDR1 is GTSNPN and CDR2 SVGIG (reference sequence). There are 14 residues in the CDR3. The V segment lost 1 base and the J segment 5 bases; nucleotides outside the gene matches: 7. CDR3 residues: CAWSAAAGFETQYF. The CDR3 DNA follows: TGTGCCTGGAGTGCAGCAGCGGGGTTCGAGACCCAGTACTTC. Complete variable domain (other parts from reference TRBV30 and TRBJ2-5): SQTIHQWPATLVQPVGSPLSLECTVEGTSNPNLYWYRQAAGRGLQLLFYSVGIGQISSEVPQNLSASRPQDRQFILSSKKLLLSDSGFYLCAWSAAAGFETQYFGPGTRLLVL.

About this clone: The identical CDR3 is also encoded by other nucleotide sequences in the sample. The V gene is TRBV24-1, the J gene TRBJ2-1, with D possibly TRBD2 on 7 matching bases. Germline-derived CDR1 and CDR2 are KGHDR and SFDVKD. V lost 6 bases to trimming and J lost 4 bases, with 15 bases between them. The CDR3 has 15 amino acids. The CDR3 region is CATSSSGGIYNEQFF. The DNA for the CDR3 is TGTGCCACCAGTAGCTCGGGGGGCATATACAATGAGCAGTTCTTC.

This chain connects TRBV18 to TRBJ2-5, with 8 bases fitting TRBD1. Germline-derived CDR1 and CDR2 are KGHSH and LQKENI. The V gene end was trimmed by 3 bases and the J gene end by 1 base; junction bases not matched to a gene: 7. This CDR3 has 16 amino acids. The CDR3, as DNA: TGTGCCAGCTCACCTTTCCGGGACAGGCTCCAAGAGACCCAGTACTTC. Translation gives CASSPFRDRLQETQYF.

A few counts support this clone. The V and J genes are TRBV5-4 and TRBJ2-2, with TRBD1 matching 7 bases. Germline CDR1 SGHNT, CDR2 YYREEE (reference sequence). Trimming cost V 0 bases and J 4 bases; bases outside gene matches: 3. The CDR3 sequence is 15 residues long. CDR3 residues: CASSLGQGTTGELFF. In DNA, the CDR3 is TGTGCCAGCAGCTTGGGACAGGGTACCACCGGGGAGCTGTTTTTT.

The chain recombines TRBV6-5 with TRBJ1-2; 7 nucleotides agree with TRBD1. V lost 3 bases to trimming and J lost 5 bases; unmatched junction nucleotides: 6. Germline loops: CDR1 MNHEY, CDR2 SVGAGI. The CDR3 extends over 14 amino acids. CDR3 DNA sequence: TGTGCCAGCAGTTATGGGACAGCCTCTTATGGCTACACCTTC. It encodes CASSYGTASYGYTF.

The V and J genes are TRBV18 and TRBJ2-2; D is uncertain. The CDR3 loop spans 16 amino acids. V was clipped by 3 bases and J by 5 bases, with 16 bases between them. Germline values: CDR1 KGHSH, CDR2 LQKENI. CDR3 protein: CASSPQRQKRTGELFF. The CDR3 bases are TGTGCCAGCTCACCCCAGAGGCAGAAAAGGACCGGGGAGCTGTTTTTT.